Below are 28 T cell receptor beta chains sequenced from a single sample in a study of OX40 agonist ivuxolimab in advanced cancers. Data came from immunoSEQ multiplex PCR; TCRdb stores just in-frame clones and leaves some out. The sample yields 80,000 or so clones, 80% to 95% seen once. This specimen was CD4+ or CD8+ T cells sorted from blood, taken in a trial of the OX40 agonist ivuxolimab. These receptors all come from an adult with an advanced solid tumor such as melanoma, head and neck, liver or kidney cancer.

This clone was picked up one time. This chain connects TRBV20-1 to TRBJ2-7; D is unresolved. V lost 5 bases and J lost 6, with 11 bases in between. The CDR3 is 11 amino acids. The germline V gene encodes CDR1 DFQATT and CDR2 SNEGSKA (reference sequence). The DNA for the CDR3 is TGCAGTGCTGAGACCGTCTCCGAGCAGTACTTC. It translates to CSAETVSEQYF.

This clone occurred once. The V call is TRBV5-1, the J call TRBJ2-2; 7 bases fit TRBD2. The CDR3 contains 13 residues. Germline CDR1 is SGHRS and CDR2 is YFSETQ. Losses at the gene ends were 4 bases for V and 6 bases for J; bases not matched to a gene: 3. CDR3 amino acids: CASSASGAGELFF. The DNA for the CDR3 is TGCGCCAGCAGCGCTAGCGGAGCCGGGGAGCTGTTTTTT.

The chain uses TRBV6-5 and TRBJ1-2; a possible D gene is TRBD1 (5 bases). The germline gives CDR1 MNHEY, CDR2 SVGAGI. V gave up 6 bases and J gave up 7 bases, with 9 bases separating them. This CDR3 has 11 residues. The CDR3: CASRLTAGYTF. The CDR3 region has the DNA TGTGCCAGCAGATTGACAGCTGGCTACACCTTC.

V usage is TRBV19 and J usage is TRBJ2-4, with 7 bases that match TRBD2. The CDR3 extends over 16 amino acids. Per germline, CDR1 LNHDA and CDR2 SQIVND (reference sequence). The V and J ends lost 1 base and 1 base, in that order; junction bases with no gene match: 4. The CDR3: CASSIVSGVAKNIQYF. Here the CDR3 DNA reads TGTGCCAGTAGTATAGTCAGCGGGGTTGCCAAAAACATTCAGTACTTC. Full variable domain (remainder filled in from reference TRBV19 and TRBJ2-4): DGGITQSPKYLFRKEGQNVTLSCEQNLNHDAMYWYRQDPGQGLRLIYYSQIVNDFQKGDIAEGYSVSREKKESFPLTVTSAQKNPTAFYLCASSIVSGVAKNIQYFGAGTRLSVL.

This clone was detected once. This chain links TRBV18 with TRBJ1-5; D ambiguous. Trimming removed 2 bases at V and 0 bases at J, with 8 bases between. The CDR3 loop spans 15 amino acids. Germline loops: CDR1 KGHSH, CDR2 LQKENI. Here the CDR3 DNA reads TGTGCCAGCTCACCATTTGGGGTTAGCAATCAGCCCCAGCATTTT. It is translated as CASSPFGVSNQPQHF. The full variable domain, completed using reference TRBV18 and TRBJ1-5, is NAGVMQNPRHLVRRRGQEARLRCSPMKGHSHVYWYRQLPEEGLKFMVYLQKENIIDESGMPKERFSAEFPKEGPSILRIQQVVRGDSAAYFCASSPFGVSNQPQHFGDGTRLSIL.

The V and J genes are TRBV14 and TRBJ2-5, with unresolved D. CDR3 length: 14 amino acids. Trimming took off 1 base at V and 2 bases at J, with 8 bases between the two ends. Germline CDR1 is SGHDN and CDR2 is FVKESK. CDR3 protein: CASSQVPRQETQYF. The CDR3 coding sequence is TGTGCCAGCAGCCAAGTCCCCAGGCAAGAGACCCAGTACTTC.

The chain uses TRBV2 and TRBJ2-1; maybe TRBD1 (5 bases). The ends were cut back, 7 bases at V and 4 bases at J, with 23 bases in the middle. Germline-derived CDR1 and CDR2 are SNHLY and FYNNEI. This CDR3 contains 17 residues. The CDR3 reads CASTLFPLGAVYNEQFF. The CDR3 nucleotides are TGTGCCAGCACCCTTTTCCCCTTAGGGGCGGTTTACAATGAGCAGTTCTTC.

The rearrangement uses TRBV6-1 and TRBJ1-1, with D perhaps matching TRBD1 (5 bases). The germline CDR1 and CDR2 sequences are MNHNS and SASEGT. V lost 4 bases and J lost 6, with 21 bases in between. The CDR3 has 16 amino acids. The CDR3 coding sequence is TGTGCCAGCAGTGCCAACCTTGGGGCGGGCTACTCTGAAGCTTTCTTT. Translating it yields CASSANLGAGYSEAFF.

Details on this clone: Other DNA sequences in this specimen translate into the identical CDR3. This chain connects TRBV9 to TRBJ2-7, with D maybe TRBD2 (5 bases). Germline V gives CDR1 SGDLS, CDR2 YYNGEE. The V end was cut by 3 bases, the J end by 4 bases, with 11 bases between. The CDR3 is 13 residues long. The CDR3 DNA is TGTGCCAGCAGCGCGGGATTGTTATACGAGCAGTACTTC. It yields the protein CASSAGLLYEQYF. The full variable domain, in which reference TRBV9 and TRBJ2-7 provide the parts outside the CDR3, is DSGVTQTPKHLITATGQRVTLRCSPRSGDLSVYWYQQSLDQGLQFLIQYYNGEERAKGNILERFSAQQFPDLHSELNLSSLELGDSALYFCASSAGLLYEQYFGPGTRLTVT.

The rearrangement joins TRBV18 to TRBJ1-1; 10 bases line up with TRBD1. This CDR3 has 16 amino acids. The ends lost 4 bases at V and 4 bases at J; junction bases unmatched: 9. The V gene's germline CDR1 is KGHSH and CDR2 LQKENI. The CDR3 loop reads CASSQGTGAEFTEAFF. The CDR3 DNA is TGTGCCAGCTCACAGGGGACAGGGGCGGAATTCACTGAAGCTTTCTTT.

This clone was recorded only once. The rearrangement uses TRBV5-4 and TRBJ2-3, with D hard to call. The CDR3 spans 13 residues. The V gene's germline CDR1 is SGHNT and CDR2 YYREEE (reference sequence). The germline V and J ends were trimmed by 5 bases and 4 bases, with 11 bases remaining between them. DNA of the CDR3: TGTGCCAGCAGGGATGGGGTTGCAGATACGCAGTATTTT. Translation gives CASRDGVADTQYF.

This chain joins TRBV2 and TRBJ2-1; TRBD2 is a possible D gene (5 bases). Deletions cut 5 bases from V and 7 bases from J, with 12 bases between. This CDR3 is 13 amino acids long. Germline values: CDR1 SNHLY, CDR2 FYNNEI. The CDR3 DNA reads TGTGCCAGCAGTCCCCGGGGAACTAATGAGCAGTTCTTC. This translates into CASSPRGTNEQFF.

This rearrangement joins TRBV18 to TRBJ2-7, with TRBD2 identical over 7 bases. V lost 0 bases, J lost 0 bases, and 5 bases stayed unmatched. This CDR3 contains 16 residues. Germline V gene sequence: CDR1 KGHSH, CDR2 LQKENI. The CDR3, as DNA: TGTGCCAGCTCACCACCGACTAGCTTCAGCTCCTACGAGCAGTACTTC. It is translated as CASSPPTSFSSYEQYF.

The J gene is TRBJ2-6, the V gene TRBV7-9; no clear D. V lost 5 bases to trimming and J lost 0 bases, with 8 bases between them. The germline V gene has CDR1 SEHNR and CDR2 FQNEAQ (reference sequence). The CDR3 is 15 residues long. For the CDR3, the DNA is TGTGCCAGCAGCGGATCCCTCTCTGGGGCCAACGTCCTGACTTTC. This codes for CASSGSLSGANVLTF.

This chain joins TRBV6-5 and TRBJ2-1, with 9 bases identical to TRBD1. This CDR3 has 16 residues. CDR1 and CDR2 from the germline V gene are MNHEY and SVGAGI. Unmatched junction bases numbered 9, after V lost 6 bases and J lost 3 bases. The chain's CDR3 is CASSYLQGANYNEQFF. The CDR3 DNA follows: TGTGCCAGCAGCTACCTACAGGGGGCTAACTACAATGAGCAGTTCTTC.

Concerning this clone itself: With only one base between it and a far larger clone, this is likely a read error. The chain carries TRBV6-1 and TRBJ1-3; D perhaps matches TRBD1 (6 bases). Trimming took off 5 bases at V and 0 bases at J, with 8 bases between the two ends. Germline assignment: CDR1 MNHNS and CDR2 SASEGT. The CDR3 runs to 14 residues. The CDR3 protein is CASSTDSSGNTIYF. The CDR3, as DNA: TGTGCCAGCAGTACGGACAGCTCTGGAAACACCATATATTTT.

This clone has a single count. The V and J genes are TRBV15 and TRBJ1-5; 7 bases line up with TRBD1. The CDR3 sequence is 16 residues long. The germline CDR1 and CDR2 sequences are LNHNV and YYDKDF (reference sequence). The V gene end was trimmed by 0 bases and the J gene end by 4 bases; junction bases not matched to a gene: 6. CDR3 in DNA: TGTGCCACCAGCAGAGATTTGGCGACAGGGAATCAGCCCCAGCATTTT. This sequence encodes CATSRDLATGNQPQHF. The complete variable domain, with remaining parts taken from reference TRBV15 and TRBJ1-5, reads DAMVIQNPRYQVTQFGKPVTLSCSQTLNHNVMYWYQQKSSQAPKLLFHYYDKDFNNEADTPDNFQSRRPNTSFCFLDIRSPGLGDTAMYLCATSRDLATGNQPQHFGDGTRLSIL.

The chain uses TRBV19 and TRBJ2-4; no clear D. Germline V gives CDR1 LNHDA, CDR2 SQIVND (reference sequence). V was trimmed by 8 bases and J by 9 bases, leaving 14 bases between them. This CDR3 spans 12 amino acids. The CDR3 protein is CASGMRTAIQYF. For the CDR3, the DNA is TGTGCCAGTGGGATGCGAACGGCCATTCAGTACTTC.

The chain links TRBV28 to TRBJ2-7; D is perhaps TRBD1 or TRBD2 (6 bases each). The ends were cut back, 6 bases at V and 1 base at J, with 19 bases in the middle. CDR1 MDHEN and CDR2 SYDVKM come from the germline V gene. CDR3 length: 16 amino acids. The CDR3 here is CASSPPWGALSYEQYF. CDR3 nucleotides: TGTGCCAGCAGCCCCCCGTGGGGGGCCCTTTCCTACGAGCAGTACTTC. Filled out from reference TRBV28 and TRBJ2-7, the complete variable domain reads DVKVTQSSRYLVKRTGEKVFLECVQDMDHENMFWYRQDPGLGLRLIYFSYDVKMKEKGDIPEGYSVSREKKERFSLILESASTNQTSMYLCASSPPWGALSYEQYFGPGTRLTVT.

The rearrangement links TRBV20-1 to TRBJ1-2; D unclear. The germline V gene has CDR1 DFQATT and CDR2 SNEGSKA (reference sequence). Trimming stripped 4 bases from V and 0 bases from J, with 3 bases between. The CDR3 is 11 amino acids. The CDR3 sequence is CSATANYGYTF. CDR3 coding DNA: TGCAGTGCTACCGCTAACTATGGCTACACCTTC.

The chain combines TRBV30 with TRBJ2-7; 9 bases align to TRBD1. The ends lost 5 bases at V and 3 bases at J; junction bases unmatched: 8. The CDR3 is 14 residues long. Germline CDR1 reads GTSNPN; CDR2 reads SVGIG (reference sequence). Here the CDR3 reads CAWGLGQGLYEQYF. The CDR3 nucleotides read TGTGCCTGGGGTCTGGGACAGGGACTCTACGAGCAGTACTTC.

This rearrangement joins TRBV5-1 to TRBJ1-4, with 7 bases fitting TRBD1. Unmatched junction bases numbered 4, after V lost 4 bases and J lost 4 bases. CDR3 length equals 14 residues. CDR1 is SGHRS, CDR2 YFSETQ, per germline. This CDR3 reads CASSAGTVNEKLFF. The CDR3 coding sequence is TGCGCCAGCAGCGCGGGGACAGTTAATGAAAAACTGTTTTTT.

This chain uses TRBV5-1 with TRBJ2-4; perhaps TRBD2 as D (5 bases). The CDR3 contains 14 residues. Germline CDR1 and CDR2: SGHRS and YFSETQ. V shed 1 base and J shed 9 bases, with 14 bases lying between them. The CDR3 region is CASSLWGVGSIQYF. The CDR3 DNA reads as TGCGCCAGCAGCTTGTGGGGAGTTGGAAGCATTCAGTACTTC.

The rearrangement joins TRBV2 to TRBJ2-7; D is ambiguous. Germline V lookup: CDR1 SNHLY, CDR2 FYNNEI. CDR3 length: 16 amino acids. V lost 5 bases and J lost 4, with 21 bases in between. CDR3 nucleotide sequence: TGTGCCAGCAGTCTATCCCCAGCGAGAGGTACTTACGAGCAGTACTTC. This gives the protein CASSLSPARGTYEQYF.

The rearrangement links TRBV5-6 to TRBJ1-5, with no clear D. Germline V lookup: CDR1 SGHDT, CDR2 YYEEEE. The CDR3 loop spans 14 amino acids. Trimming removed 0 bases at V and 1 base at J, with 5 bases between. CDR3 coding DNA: TGTGCCAGCAGCTTGGGAGAAAGCAATCAGCCCCAGCATTTT. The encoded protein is CASSLGESNQPQHF.

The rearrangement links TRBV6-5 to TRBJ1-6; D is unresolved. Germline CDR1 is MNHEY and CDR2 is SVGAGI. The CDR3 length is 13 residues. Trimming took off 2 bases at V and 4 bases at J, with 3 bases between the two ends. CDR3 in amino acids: CASSYGYNSPLHF. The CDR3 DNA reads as TGTGCCAGCAGTTACGGATATAATTCACCCCTCCACTTT.

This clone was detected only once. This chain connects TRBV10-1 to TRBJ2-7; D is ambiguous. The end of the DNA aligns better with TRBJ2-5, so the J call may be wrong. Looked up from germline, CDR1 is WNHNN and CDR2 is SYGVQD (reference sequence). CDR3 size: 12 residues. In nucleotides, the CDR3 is TGCGCCAGTTCACGCGACCAAGAGACCCAGTACTTC. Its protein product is CASSRDQETQYF.

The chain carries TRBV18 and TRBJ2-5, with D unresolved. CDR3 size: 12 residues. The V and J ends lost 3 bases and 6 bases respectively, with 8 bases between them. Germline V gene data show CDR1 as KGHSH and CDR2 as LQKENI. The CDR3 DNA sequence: TGTGCCAGCTCACCCCAGCGCCAGACCCAGTACTTC. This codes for CASSPQRQTQYF.